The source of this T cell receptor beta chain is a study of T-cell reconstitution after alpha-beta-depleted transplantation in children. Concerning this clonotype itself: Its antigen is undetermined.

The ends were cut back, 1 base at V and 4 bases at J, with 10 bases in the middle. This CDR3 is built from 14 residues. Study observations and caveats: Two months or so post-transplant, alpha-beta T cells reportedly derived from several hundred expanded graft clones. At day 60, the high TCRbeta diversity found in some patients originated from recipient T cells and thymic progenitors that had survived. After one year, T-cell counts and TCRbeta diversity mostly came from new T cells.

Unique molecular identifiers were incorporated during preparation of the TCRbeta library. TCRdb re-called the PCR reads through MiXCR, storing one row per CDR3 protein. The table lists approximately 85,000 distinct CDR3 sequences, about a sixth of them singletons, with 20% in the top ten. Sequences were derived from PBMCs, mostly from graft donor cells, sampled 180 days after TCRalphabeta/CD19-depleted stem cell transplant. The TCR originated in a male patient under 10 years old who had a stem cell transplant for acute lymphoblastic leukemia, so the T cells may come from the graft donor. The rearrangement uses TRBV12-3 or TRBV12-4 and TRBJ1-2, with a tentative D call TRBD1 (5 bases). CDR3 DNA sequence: TGTGCCAGCAGTTTAGGGCGGGGGGGCTATGGCTACACCTTC. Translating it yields CASSLGRGGYGYTF.